The 3 T cell receptor beta chains presented below share a single source sample, sequenced in a study of blood T cell repertoires in COVID-19. The assay was immunoSEQ multiplex PCR, and TCRdb's table has in-frame clones only and misses some. The table has around 470,000 clones, less than 95% seen once. Material: PBMCs or T cells enriched from blood (not recorded which). These receptor sequences come from a man aged 18 to 30 who had recovered from COVID-19.

The chain carries TRBV18 and TRBJ1-2; unclear D gene. The CDR3 extends over 13 amino acids. Germline values: CDR1 KGHSH, CDR2 LQKENI. Trimming stripped 2 bases from V and 8 bases from J, with 12 bases between. The CDR3: CASSPISRLGYTF. In DNA form, the CDR3 reads TGTGCCAGCTCACCAATCAGTCGTCTGGGCTACACCTTC.

The chain links TRBV7-6 to TRBJ2-2, with 8 bases that match TRBD1. Germline V gives CDR1 SGHVS, CDR2 FNYEAQ. Trimming cost V 5 bases and J 7 bases; bases outside gene matches: 9. The CDR3 length is 15 residues. This chain's CDR3 is CASSPGGLNSGELFF. Written as DNA, the CDR3 is TGTGCCAGCAGCCCAGGGGGCTTAAATAGCGGGGAGCTGTTTTTT.

This chain uses TRBV3-1 (or the pseudogene TRBV3-2) with TRBJ1-1; no clear D. The CDR3 length is 14 residues. CDR1 is LGHDT, CDR2 YNNKEL, per germline (reference sequence). V gave up 2 bases and J gave up 1 base, with 8 bases separating them. The CDR3 DNA reads as TGTGCCAGCAGCCAACGCGGCAAGAACACTGAAGCTTTCTTT. This encodes CASSQRGKNTEAFF.